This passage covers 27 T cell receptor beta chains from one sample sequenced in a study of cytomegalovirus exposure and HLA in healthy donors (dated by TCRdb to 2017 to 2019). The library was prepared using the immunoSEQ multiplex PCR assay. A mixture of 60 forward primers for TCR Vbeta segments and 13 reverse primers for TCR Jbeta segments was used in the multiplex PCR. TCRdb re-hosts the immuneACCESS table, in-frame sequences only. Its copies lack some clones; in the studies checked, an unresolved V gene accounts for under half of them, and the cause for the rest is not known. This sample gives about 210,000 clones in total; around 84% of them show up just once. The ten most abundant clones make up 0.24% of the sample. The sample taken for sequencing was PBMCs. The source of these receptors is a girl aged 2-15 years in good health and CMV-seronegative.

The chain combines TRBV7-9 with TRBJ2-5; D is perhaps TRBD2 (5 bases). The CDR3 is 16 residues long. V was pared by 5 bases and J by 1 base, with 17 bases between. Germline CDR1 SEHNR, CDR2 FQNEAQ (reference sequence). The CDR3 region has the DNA TGTGCCAGCAGCCCTTCGGCTAGCAGACTCCAAGAGACCCAGTACTTC. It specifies CASSPSASRLQETQYF.

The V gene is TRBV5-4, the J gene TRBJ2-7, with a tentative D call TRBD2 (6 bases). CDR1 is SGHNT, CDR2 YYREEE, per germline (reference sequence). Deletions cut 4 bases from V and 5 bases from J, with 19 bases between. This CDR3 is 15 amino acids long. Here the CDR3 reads CASSPGLLPPHEQYF. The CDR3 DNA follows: TGTGCCAGCAGCCCGGGACTCCTCCCCCCCCACGAGCAGTACTTC.

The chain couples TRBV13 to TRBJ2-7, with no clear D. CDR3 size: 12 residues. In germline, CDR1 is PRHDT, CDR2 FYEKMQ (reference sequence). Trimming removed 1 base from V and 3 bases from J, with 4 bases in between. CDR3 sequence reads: CASSLAGYEQYF. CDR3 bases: TGTGCCAGCAGCTTAGCAGGCTACGAGCAGTACTTC. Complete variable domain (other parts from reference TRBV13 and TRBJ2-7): AAGVIQSPRHLIKEKRETATLKCYPIPRHDTVYWYQQGPGQDPQFLISFYEKMQSDKGSIPDRFSAQQFSDYHSELNMSSLELGDSALYFCASSLAGYEQYFGPGTRLTVT.

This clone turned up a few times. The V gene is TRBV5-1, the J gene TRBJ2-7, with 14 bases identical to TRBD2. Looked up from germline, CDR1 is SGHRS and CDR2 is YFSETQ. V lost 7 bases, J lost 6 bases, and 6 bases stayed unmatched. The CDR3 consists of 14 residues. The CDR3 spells CASGPGLAGVEQYF. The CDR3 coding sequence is TGCGCCAGCGGACCGGGACTAGCGGGGGTCGAGCAGTACTTC. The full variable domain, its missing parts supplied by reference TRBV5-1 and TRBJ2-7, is KAGVTQTPRYLIKTRGQQVTLSCSPISGHRSVSWYQQTPGQGLQFLFEYFSETQRNKGNFPGRFSGRQFSNSRSEMNVSTLELGDSALYLCASGPGLAGVEQYFGPGTRLTVT.

The CDR3 loop reads CAWQGAPGNTIYF. CDR3 nucleotides: TGTGCCTGGCAAGGGGCACCAGGAAACACCATATATTTT. This chain uses TRBV30 with TRBJ1-3; tentative D call: TRBD1 (5 bases). The ends were cut back, 5 bases at V and 4 bases at J, with 12 bases in the middle. CDR3 length: 13 amino acids. Germline values: CDR1 GTSNPN, CDR2 SVGIG (reference sequence).

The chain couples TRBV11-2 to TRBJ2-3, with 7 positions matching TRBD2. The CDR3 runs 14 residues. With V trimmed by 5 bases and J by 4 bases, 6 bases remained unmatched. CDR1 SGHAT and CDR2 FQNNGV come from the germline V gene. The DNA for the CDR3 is TGTGCCAGCAGCGTTAGACTAGCCGCAGATACGCAGTATTTT. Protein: CASSVRLAADTQYF.

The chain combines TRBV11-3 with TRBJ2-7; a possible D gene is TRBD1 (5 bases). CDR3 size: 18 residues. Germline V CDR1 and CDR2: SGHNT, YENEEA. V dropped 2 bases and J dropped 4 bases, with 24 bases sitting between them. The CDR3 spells CASSLFQPLTGRSYEQYF. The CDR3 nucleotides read TGTGCCAGCAGCTTATTCCAACCCTTAACAGGAAGAAGTTACGAGCAGTACTTC.

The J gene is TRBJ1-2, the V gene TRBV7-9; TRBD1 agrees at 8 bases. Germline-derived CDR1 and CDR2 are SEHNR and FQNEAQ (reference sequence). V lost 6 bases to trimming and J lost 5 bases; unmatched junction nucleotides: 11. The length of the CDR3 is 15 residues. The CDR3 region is CASSRAGGAEYGYTF. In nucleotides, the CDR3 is TGTGCCAGCAGTCGCGCAGGGGGCGCGGAGTATGGCTACACCTTC. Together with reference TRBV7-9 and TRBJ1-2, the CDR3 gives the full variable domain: DTGVSQNPRHKITKRGQNVTFRCDPISEHNRLYWYRQTLGQGPEFLTYFQNEAQLEKSRLLSDRFSAERPKGSFSTLEIQRTEQGDSAMYLCASSRAGGAEYGYTFGSGTRLTVV.

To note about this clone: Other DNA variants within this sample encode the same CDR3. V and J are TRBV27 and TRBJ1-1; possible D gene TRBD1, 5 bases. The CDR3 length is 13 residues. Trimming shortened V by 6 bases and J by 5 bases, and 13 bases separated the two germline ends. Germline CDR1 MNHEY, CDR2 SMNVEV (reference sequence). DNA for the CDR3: TGTGCCAGCAGCGGGCAGGGAAATACTGAAGCTTTCTTT. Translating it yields CASSGQGNTEAFF.

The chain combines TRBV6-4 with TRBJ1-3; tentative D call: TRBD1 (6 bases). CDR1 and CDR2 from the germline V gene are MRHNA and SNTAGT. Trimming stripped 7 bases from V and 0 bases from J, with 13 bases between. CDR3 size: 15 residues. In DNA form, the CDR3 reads TGTGCCAGCAAGGAGGACAGATTCTCTGGAAACACCATATATTTT. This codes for CASKEDRFSGNTIYF.

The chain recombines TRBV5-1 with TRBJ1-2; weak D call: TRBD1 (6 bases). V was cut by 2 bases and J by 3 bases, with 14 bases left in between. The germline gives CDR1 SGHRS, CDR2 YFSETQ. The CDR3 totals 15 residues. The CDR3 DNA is TGCGCCAGCAGCTTTCTTGGGGGCGCGGACTATGGCTACACCTTC. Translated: CASSFLGGADYGYTF.

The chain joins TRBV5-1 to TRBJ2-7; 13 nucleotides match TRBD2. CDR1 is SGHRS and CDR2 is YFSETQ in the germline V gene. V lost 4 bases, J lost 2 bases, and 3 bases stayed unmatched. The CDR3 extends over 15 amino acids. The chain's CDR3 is CASSEGLAGPYEQYF. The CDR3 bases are TGCGCCAGCAGCGAGGGACTAGCGGGGCCCTACGAGCAGTACTTC.

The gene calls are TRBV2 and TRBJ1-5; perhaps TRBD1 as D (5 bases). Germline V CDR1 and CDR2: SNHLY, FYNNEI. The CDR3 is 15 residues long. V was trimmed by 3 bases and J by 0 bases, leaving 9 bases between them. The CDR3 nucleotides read TGTGCCAGCAGTGATTGGGGGGTTAGCAATCAGCCCCAGCATTTT. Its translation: CASSDWGVSNQPQHF.

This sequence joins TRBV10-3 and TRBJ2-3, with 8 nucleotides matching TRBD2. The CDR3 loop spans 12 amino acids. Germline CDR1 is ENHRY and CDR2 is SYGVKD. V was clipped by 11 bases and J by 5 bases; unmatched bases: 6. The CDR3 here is CAAAGAEDTQYF. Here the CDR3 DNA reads TGTGCCGCAGCGGGAGCTGAAGATACGCAGTATTTT.

Here the CDR3 DNA reads TGTGCCAGCAGCTCGACTAGCGGTAAGGGACACAATGAGCAGTTCTTC. Its protein is CASSSTSGKGHNEQFF. The V and J genes are TRBV7-3 and TRBJ2-1; 9 bases fit TRBD2. The CDR3 is made up of 16 amino acids. Unmatched junction bases numbered 9, after V lost 4 bases and J lost 5 bases. Per the germline V gene, CDR1 is SGHTA and CDR2 is FQGTGA. Complete variable domain (other parts from reference TRBV7-3 and TRBJ2-1): GAGVSQTPSNKVTEKGKYVELRCDPISGHTALYWYRQSLGQGPEFLIYFQGTGAADDSGLPNDRFFAVRPEGSVSTLKIQRTERGDSAVYLCASSSTSGKGHNEQFFGPGTRLTVL.

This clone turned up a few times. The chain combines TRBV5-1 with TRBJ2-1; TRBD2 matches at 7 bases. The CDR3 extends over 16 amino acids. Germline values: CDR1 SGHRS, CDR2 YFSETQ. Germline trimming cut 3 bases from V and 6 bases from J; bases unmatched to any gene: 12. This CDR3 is CASSSGLEAGSNEQFF. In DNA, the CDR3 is TGCGCCAGCAGCTCGGGGCTGGAAGCGGGGTCCAATGAGCAGTTCTTC.

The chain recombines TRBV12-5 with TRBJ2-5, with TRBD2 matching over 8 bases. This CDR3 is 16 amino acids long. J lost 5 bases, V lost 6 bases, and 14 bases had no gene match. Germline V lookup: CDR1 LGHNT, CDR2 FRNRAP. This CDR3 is CASGHSSGLRKETQYF. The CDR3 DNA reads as TGTGCTAGTGGCCATTCTAGCGGGCTGCGGAAGGAGACCCAGTACTTC.

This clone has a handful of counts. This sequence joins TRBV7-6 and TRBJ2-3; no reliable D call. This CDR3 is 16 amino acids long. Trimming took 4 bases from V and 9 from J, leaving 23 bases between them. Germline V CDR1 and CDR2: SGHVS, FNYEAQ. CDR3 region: CASSSMERPRESTQYF. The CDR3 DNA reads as TGTGCCAGCAGCTCGATGGAGAGGCCCCGTGAGTCCACGCAGTATTTT. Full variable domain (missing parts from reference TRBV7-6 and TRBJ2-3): GAGVSQSPRYKVTKRGQDVALRCDPISGHVSLYWYRQALGQGPEFLTYFNYEAQQDKSGLPNDRFSAERPEGSISTLTIQRTEQRDSAMYRCASSSMERPRESTQYFGPGTRLTVL.

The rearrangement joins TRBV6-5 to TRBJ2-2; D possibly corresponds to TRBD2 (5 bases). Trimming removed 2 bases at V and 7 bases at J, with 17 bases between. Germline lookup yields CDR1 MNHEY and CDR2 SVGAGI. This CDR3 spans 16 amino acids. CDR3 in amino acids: CASSYTPRGRGGELFF. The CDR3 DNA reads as TGTGCCAGCAGTTACACCCCCCGAGGGAGAGGCGGGGAGCTGTTTTTT.

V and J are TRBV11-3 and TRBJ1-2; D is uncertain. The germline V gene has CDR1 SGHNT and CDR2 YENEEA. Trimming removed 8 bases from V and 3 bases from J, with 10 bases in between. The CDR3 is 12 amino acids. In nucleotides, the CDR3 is TGTGCCAGCGATTCACAGTACTATGGCTACACCTTC. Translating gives CASDSQYYGYTF.

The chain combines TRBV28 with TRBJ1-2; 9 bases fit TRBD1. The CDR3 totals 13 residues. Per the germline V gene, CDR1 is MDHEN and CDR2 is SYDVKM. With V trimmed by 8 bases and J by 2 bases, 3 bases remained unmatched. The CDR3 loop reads CASVTGGNYGYTF. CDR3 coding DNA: TGTGCCAGCGTGACAGGGGGGAACTATGGCTACACCTTC.

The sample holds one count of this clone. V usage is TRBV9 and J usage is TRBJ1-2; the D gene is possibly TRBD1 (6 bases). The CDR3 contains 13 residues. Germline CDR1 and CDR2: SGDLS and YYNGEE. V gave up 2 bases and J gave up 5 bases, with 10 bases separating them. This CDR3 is CASSVGGAYGYTF. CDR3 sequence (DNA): TGTGCCAGCAGCGTTGGGGGGGCGTATGGCTACACCTTC.

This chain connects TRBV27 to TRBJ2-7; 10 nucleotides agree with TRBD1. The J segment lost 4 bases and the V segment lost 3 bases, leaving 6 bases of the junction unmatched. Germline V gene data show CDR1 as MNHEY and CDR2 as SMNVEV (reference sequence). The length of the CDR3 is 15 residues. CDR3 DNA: TGTGCCAGCAGTTTTGTGGGACAGGGGTCATACGAGCAGTACTTC. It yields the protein CASSFVGQGSYEQYF.

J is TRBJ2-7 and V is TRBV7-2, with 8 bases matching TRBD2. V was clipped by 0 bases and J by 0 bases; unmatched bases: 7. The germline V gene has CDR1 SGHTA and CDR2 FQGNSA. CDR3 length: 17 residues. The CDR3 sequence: CASSLAGRGATSYEQYF. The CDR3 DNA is TGTGCCAGCAGCTTAGCCGGGCGGGGGGCCACCTCCTACGAGCAGTACTTC.

DNA for the CDR3: TGTGCCAGCAGCACCTCCCGACAGGGCAGAGGCTACACCTTC. Its translation: CASSTSRQGRGYTF. The rearrangement uses TRBV9 and TRBJ1-2; TRBD1 aligns across 7 bases. CDR3 length: 14 residues. V trimming: 4 bases; J trimming: 8 bases; junction bases outside the gene matches: 11. CDR1 and CDR2 (germline): SGDLS, YYNGEE.

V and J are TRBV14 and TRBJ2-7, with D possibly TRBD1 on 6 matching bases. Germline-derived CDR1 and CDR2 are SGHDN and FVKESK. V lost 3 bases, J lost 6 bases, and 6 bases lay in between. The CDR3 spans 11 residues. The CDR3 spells CASSQGAEQYF. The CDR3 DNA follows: TGTGCCAGCAGCCAGGGGGCCGAGCAGTACTTC. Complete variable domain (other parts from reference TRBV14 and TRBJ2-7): EAGVTQFPSHSVIEKGQTVTLRCDPISGHDNLYWYRRVMGKEIKFLLHFVKESKQDESGMPNNRFLAERTGGTYSTLKVQPAELEDSGVYFCASSQGAEQYFGPGTRLTVT.

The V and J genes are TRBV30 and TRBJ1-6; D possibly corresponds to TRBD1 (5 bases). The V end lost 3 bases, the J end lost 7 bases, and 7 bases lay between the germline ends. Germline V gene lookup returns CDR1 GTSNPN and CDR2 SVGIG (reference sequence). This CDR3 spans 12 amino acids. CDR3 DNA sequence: TGTGCCTGGAGCAGGGTAAATTCACCCCTCCACTTT. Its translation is CAWSRVNSPLHF.